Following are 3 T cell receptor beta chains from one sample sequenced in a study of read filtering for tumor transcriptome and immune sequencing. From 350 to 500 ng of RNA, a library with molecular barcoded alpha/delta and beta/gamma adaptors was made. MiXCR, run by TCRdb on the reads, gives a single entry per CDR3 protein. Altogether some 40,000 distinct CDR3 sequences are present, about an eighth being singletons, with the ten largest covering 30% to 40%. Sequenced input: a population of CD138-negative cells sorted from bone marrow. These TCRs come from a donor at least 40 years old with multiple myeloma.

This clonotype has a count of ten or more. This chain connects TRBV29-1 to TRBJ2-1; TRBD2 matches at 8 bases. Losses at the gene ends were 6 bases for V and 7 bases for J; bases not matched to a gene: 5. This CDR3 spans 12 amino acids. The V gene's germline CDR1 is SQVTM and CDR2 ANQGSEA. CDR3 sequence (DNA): TGCAGCGTCGCCCGACTAGCGAATGAGCAGTTCTTC. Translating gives CSVARLANEQFF.

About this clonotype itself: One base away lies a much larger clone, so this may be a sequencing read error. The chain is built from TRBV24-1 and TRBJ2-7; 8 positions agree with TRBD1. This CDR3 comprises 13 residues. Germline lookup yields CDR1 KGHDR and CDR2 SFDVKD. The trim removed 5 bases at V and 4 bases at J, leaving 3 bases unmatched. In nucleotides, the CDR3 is TGTGCCACCAGTGGAAACAGGGGGTACGAGCAGTACTTC. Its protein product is CATSGNRGYEQYF.

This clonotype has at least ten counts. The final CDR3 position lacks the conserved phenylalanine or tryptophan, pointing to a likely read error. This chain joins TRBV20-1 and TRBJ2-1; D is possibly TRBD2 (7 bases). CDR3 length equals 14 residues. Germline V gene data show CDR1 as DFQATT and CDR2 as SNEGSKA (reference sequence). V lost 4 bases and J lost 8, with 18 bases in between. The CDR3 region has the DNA TGCAGTGCTACGCCGGGGGGCCTTGGTGATGAGCAGTTCCTC. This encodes CSATPGGLGDEQFL.